This passage covers 32 T cell receptor beta chains from one sample sequenced in a study of blood T cells in healthy people across ages. Next came a second PCR, run for about 6 to 11 cycles, which used a sample-barcoded 5' primer along with a J-beta primer mix. TCRdb re-derived calls from the 5' RACE reads in MiXCR, one entry per CDR3 protein. The profile shows 540,000 or so distinct CDR3 sequences, 40% to 55% of them singletons. Material for sequencing was blood. Receptors were obtained from a man older than 75 in good health.

The chain links TRBV28 to TRBJ1-6; 11 bases are a match to TRBD1. This CDR3 spans 15 amino acids. Germline CDR1 reads MDHEN; CDR2 reads SYDVKM. J lost 9 bases, V lost 5 bases, and 6 bases had no gene match. The CDR3 is CASSGGTGGSSPLHF. The CDR3 DNA reads as TGTGCCAGCAGTGGGGGGACAGGGGGAAGTTCACCCCTCCACTTT.

This rearrangement joins TRBV10-3 to TRBJ1-1; TRBD1 aligns across 7 bases. Unmatched junction bases numbered 11, after V lost 7 bases and J lost 6 bases. The germline V gene encodes CDR1 ENHRY and CDR2 SYGVKD. The CDR3 runs 14 residues. Here the CDR3 reads CAITIGQASSEAFF. The CDR3 DNA reads as TGTGCCATCACCATCGGACAGGCATCGTCTGAAGCTTTCTTT.

As for this clonotype: A much bigger clone sits one base away, suggesting this may be a read error. The chain uses TRBV6-5 and TRBJ1-1; D ambiguous. The CDR3 is 13 residues long. The germline gives CDR1 MNHEY, CDR2 SVGAGI. The CDR3 nucleotides read TGTGCCAGCGGTTACCATACAAACACTGAAGCTTTCTTT. Translating gives CASGYHTNTEAFF.

The gene calls are TRBV7-2 and TRBJ2-3; D not resolved. Per germline, CDR1 SGHTA and CDR2 FQGNSA. Trimming shortened V by 2 bases and J by 6 bases, and 12 bases separated the two germline ends. The CDR3 length is 14 residues. In DNA, the CDR3 is TGTGCCAGCAGCTTATCCACTCCTGGGGATACGCAGTATTTT. Translation gives CASSLSTPGDTQYF.

The chain combines TRBV7-2 with TRBJ1-2; D is unclear. The CDR3 is 16 residues long. The germline gives CDR1 SGHTA, CDR2 FQGNSA. V shed 4 bases and J shed 2 bases, with 17 bases lying between them. The CDR3 bases are TGTGCCAGCAGCTCGATGTATTGGGTTCCGAACTATGGCTACACCTTC. Translating it yields CASSSMYWVPNYGYTF.

Many counts were recorded for this clonotype. The chain is built from TRBV10-3 and TRBJ2-3; D unresolved. This CDR3 comprises 14 residues. V lost 4 bases, J lost 6 bases, and 14 bases lay in between. The germline V gene encodes CDR1 ENHRY and CDR2 SYGVKD. The CDR3 reads CAISGRERADTQYF. The CDR3 DNA follows: TGTGCCATCAGTGGCCGTGAGAGAGCGGATACGCAGTATTTT.

This clonotype was recorded once. Relative to the germline gene, one junction end is altered; a read error may explain this. The chain links TRBV5-1 to TRBJ2-7; 7 bases agree with TRBD1. The CDR3 extends over 16 amino acids. Germline V CDR1 and CDR2: SGHRS, YFSETQ. The CDR3 region is CASSFLSGQSSYEQYF. Written as DNA, the CDR3 is TGCGCTAGCAGCTTTCTTTCGGGACAGAGCTCCTACGAGCAGTACTTC.

In this sample, this clonotype turned up a few times. The chain combines TRBV6-6 with TRBJ2-5; D is unresolved. CDR3 length: 13 amino acids. The V end was cut by 3 bases, the J end by 2 bases, with 7 bases between. Germline V lookup: CDR1 MNHNY, CDR2 SVGAGI (reference sequence). This CDR3 reads CASSYGIQETQYF. CDR3 DNA: TGTGCCAGCAGTTATGGAATACAAGAGACCCAGTACTTC.

About this clonotype: One junction end disagrees with the germline gene, perhaps due to a read error. The chain links TRBV2 to TRBJ2-2; tentative D call: TRBD1 (6 bases). The CDR3 spans 15 residues. The germline V gene encodes CDR1 SNHLY and CDR2 FYNNEI. The CDR3 reads CASSEQGTKTGELFF. The DNA of the CDR3 is TGTGCCAGCAGTGAACAGGGGACGAAGACCGGGGAGCTGTTTTTT.

This chain uses TRBV10-3 with TRBJ1-5; TRBD1 might be the D (5 bases). The CDR3 is 18 residues long. Per germline, CDR1 ENHRY and CDR2 SYGVKD. V was shortened by 0 bases and J by 7 bases, with 22 bases between the two germline ends. CDR3 region: CAISESGGTKRGRQPQHF. Written as DNA, the CDR3 is TGTGCCATCAGTGAGTCCGGGGGGACCAAGAGGGGAAGGCAGCCCCAGCATTTT.

The chain has TRBV4-3 and TRBJ2-5; 10 nucleotides align to TRBD1. Germline values: CDR1 LGHNA, CDR2 YSLEER. The CDR3 has 19 residues. J lost 0 bases, V lost 0 bases, and 10 bases had no gene match. The CDR3 spells CASSQESAVGTGDQETQYF. The CDR3 DNA reads TGCGCCAGCAGCCAAGAATCCGCCGTGGGGACAGGGGACCAAGAGACCCAGTACTTC.

The chain has TRBV5-1 and TRBJ2-1, with 9 bases matching TRBD2. Looked up from germline, CDR1 is SGHRS and CDR2 is YFSETQ. V lost 0 bases and J lost 6; bases outside the gene matches: 16. The CDR3 is made up of 19 amino acids. The CDR3 DNA reads as TGCGCCAGCAGCTTGGGCGGGACTAGCAAGGACCTCTACATCAATGAGCAGTTCTTC. Translation: CASSLGGTSKDLYINEQFF.

V usage is TRBV12-3 or TRBV12-4 and J usage is TRBJ2-7; possibly TRBD1 for D (6 bases). The CDR3 contains 15 residues. The V and J ends lost 1 base and 0 bases respectively, with 10 bases between them. This chain's CDR3 is CASSLDRAGSYEQYF. CDR3 DNA sequence: TGTGCCAGCAGTTTAGACAGGGCGGGCTCCTACGAGCAGTACTTC.

The chain is built from TRBV5-1 and TRBJ2-4, with TRBD2 matching over 8 bases. The J call may be faulty, since TRBJ2-5 better matches the DNA end. The CDR3 is 13 residues long. Germline V gene sequence: CDR1 SGHRS, CDR2 YFSETQ. Here the CDR3 reads CASSSGGSETQYF. CDR3 in DNA: TGCGCCAGCAGCTCGGGAGGGTCGGAGACCCAGTACTTC.

Regarding this clonotype: A clone one base away is much larger, so this may be a read error. The chain carries TRBV6-6 and TRBJ2-5; 7 bases align to TRBD1. CDR1 is MNHNY, CDR2 SVGAGI, per germline (reference sequence). The CDR3 is 15 amino acids. The CDR3 sequence: CAGSYGGTAKETQYF. CDR3 nucleotide sequence: TGTGCCGGCAGTTACGGTGGGACAGCTAAAGAGACCCAGTACTTC.

To note about this clonotype: A junction end diverges from the germline sequence, so it may reflect a read error. The chain is built from TRBV15 and TRBJ1-5; TRBD1 matches at 7 bases. CDR1 is LNHNV, CDR2 YYDKDF, per germline (reference sequence). The CDR3 has 15 amino acids. CDR3 sequence: CATSRVRGENQPQHF. CDR3 bases: TGTGCCACTAGCAGAGTCAGGGGGGAGAATCAGCCCCAGCATTTT.

This clonotype was found a few times. The chain uses TRBV6-5 and TRBJ1-1, with 7 bases fitting TRBD1. This CDR3 is 14 amino acids long. V dropped 6 bases and J dropped 9; count of bases not matched to a gene: 13. Germline V gene data show CDR1 as MNHEY and CDR2 as SVGAGI. This CDR3 is CASSPNGQVIKAFF. The CDR3 nucleotides are TGTGCCAGCAGCCCAAATGGACAGGTGATTAAAGCTTTCTTT.

This clonotype came up a few times. V usage is TRBV4-3 and J usage is TRBJ2-3, with D uncertain. This CDR3 contains 15 residues. Germline V lookup: CDR1 LGHNA, CDR2 YSLEER. V lost 0 bases to trimming and J lost 10 bases, with 17 bases between them. The CDR3: CASSQDGRSIVAQYF. In DNA form, the CDR3 reads TGCGCCAGCAGCCAAGATGGCAGGTCCATAGTAGCGCAGTATTTT.

This clonotype was counted only a few times. J is TRBJ2-7 and V is TRBV28; 8 nucleotides agree with TRBD1. The V and J ends lost 6 bases and 2 bases, in that order; junction bases with no gene match: 12. CDR1 MDHEN and CDR2 SYDVKM come from the germline V gene. The CDR3 runs to 16 residues. The chain's CDR3 is CASSPSFGQGPYEQYF. The DNA of the CDR3 is TGTGCCAGCAGCCCTAGTTTTGGACAGGGCCCCTACGAGCAGTACTTC. Full variable domain (remainder filled in from reference TRBV28 and TRBJ2-7): DVKVTQSSRYLVKRTGEKVFLECVQDMDHENMFWYRQDPGLGLRLIYFSYDVKMKEKGDIPEGYSVSREKKERFSLILESASTNQTSMYLCASSPSFGQGPYEQYFGPGTRLTVT.

The chain recombines TRBV4-1 with TRBJ2-7; a weak D match, TRBD1 (5 bases). Per the germline V gene, CDR1 is MGHRA and CDR2 is YSYEKL. The CDR3 is made up of 16 amino acids. Trimming stripped 2 bases from V and 0 bases from J, with 14 bases between. The CDR3 nucleotides read TGCGCCAGCAGCCAATCACGGACAAGACGCTCCTACGAGCAGTACTTC. It translates to CASSQSRTRRSYEQYF.

Points on this clonotype: The junction shows a germline mismatch at one end, possibly a read error. The gene calls are TRBV7-7 and TRBJ2-5; 7 bases are shared with TRBD2. The CDR3 totals 15 residues. Germline V lookup: CDR1 SSHAT, CDR2 FNYEAQ (reference sequence). The CDR3 here is CASSSSGNGRETQYF. CDR3 in DNA: TGTGCTAGCAGCTCGAGCGGGAACGGTCGGGAGACCCAGTACTTC.

This clonotype was recorded a few times. The chain links TRBV2 to TRBJ2-4, with 11 positions matching TRBD1. The end of the DNA aligns better with TRBJ2-7, so the J call may be wrong. The CDR3 sequence is 13 residues long. The V gene's germline CDR1 is SNHLY and CDR2 FYNNEI. The CDR3 nucleotides are TGTGCCAGCAGGGACAGGGGGCCGGGCGAGCAGTACTTC. Amino acid sequence: CASRDRGPGEQYF.

The chain uses TRBV24-1 and TRBJ2-3; perhaps D is TRBD1 or TRBD2 (6 bases each). V was pared by 3 bases and J by 4 bases, with 16 bases between. The CDR3 covers 16 residues. The germline V gene encodes CDR1 KGHDR and CDR2 SFDVKD. CDR3 residues: CATSDNRAGEADTQYF. The CDR3 DNA follows: TGTGCCACCAGTGATAACCGCGCAGGGGAGGCAGATACGCAGTATTTT.

This clonotype came up many times. J is TRBJ2-2 and V is TRBV6-5, with a possible D match to TRBD2 (5 bases). This CDR3 has 14 residues. The V gene's germline CDR1 is MNHEY and CDR2 SVGAGI. Trimming pared 6 bases from V and 1 base from J, leaving 9 bases between. The CDR3 coding sequence is TGTGCCAGCAGCAGAGGGAGGAACACCGGGGAGCTGTTTTTT. This codes for CASSRGRNTGELFF.

The table lists this clonotype with a few counts. A much larger clone differs from this one at a single base, so this may be a read error. The chain couples TRBV6-6 to TRBJ2-3, with D uncertain. The CDR3 extends over 14 amino acids. The germline V gene has CDR1 MNHNY and CDR2 SVGAGI (reference sequence). The CDR3, as DNA: TGTGCCAGCAGTGACTCGGTTTGGGCAGATACGCAGTATTTT. Residues: CASSDSVWADTQYF.

As regards this clonotype: Given a much more abundant clone one base away, this may be a read error. The gene calls are TRBV6-5 and TRBJ2-1; 7 bases align to TRBD1. From germline, CDR1 is MNHEY and CDR2 SVGAGI. This CDR3 is 12 amino acids long. CDR3 region: CASNRQGNERFF. In DNA, the CDR3 is TGTGCCAGCAATAGACAGGGAAATGAGCGGTTCTTC.

The J gene is TRBJ2-2, the V gene TRBV7-2; 10 positions match TRBD1. V gave up 5 bases and J gave up 4 bases; unmatched junction bases: 4. The CDR3 loop spans 15 amino acids. Germline-derived CDR1 and CDR2 are SGHTA and FQGNSA. This CDR3 is CASSPTGGGTGELFF. CDR3 sequence (DNA): TGTGCCAGCAGCCCGACAGGGGGCGGCACCGGGGAGCTGTTTTTT.

The genes are TRBV7-3 and TRBJ2-5; TRBD2 matches 10 bases. Germline-derived CDR1 and CDR2 are SGHTA and FQGTGA. The CDR3 totals 16 residues. Germline trimming cut 1 base from V and 2 bases from J; bases unmatched to any gene: 4. The CDR3 here is CASSLMASGRQETQYF. The CDR3 DNA is TGTGCCAGCAGCTTAATGGCTAGCGGGAGACAAGAGACCCAGTACTTC.

There are a few counts of this clonotype. V and J are TRBV20-1 and TRBJ2-5, with D unresolved. Germline CDR1 and CDR2: DFQATT and SNEGSKA (reference sequence). CDR3 length: 13 residues. The V end was cut by 4 bases, the J end by 3 bases, with 12 bases between. The CDR3 loop is CSATSDGKETQYF. The CDR3 coding sequence is TGCAGTGCTACCTCCGACGGAAAAGAGACCCAGTACTTC.

This chain connects TRBV25-1 to TRBJ2-3; D is ambiguous. Germline CDR1 reads MGHDK; CDR2 reads SYGVNS. The CDR3 consists of 14 residues. V dropped 4 bases and J dropped 3 bases, with 11 bases sitting between them. The CDR3 nucleotides are TGTGCCAGCAGTGTGCAGCCTGCGACAGATACGCAGTATTTT. Translating gives CASSVQPATDTQYF.

V usage is TRBV11-2 and J usage is TRBJ2-4; no definite D call. This CDR3 has 15 amino acids. Germline CDR1 reads SGHAT; CDR2 reads FQNNGV. The V and J ends lost 1 base and 6 bases respectively, with 13 bases between them. This chain's CDR3 is CASSLVGSKLNIQYF. The CDR3 DNA reads as TGTGCCAGCAGCTTAGTGGGTTCAAAGCTAAACATTCAGTACTTC.

The sample holds a few counts of this clonotype. The chain carries TRBV20-1 and TRBJ2-5, with 12 bases aligning to TRBD1. The CDR3 has 15 residues. V lost 1 base, J lost 1 base, and 1 base stayed unmatched. Germline CDR1 and CDR2: DFQATT and SNEGSKA (reference sequence). This chain's CDR3 is CSARGDRGPQETQYF. CDR3 bases: TGCAGTGCTAGAGGGGACAGGGGGCCCCAAGAGACCCAGTACTTC.